A selection of T cell receptor beta chains follows, all from one sample in a study of cytomegalovirus exposure and HLA in healthy donors. This table comes from immunoSEQ multiplex PCR, and its TCRdb copy is limited to in-frame clones, with some not included. The top ten hold roughly 1% of the sample, which has about 160,000 clones, roughly 80% seen once. The sample comprised PBMCs. The receptor source for this set is a man aged 25 to 40 in good health and CMV-seronegative. Each CDR3 is given with its conserved first and last residue. Rows give clone size only sometimes, using once, few, many, or a class for an expanded clone.

CDR3	size	V	J
CASSMGSPGVYGYTF	NA	TRBV5-4	TRBJ1-2
CASSLARRDTDTQYF	NA	TRBV5-1	TRBJ2-3
CASSPGQYEQYF	few	TRBV6-1	TRBJ2-7
CAGTGDYGTEAFF	NA	TRBV2	TRBJ1-1
CASSFGGMSPYEQYF	NA	TRBV27	TRBJ2-7
CASSVGSGRSNTGELFF	NA	TRBV2	TRBJ2-2
CASIPPGDRAIAEAFF	NA	TRBV2	TRBJ1-1
CASSPPLTTNEQYF	NA	TRBV27	TRBJ2-7
CASSPRTGGRNSPLHF	NA	TRBV5-8	TRBJ1-6
CASSSQGNTEAFF	NA	TRBV6-5	TRBJ1-1
CASSLARLSYGYTF	NA	TRBV28	TRBJ1-2
CASSSQDRIGQPQHF	NA	TRBV7-8	TRBJ1-5
CAIREQGSTEAFF	NA	TRBV10-3	TRBJ1-1
CASSPGTTYNSPLHF	NA	TRBV28	TRBJ1-6
CASSLDPGPRGGYTF	once	TRBV11-2	TRBJ1-2
CASSSDGTGGGGKNIQYF	NA	TRBV5-4	TRBJ2-4
CASSSGPLAEAFF	NA	TRBV5-1	TRBJ1-1
CATITGGVTRGYTF	NA	TRBV6-1	TRBJ1-2
CASSFNREWGNTEAFF	NA	TRBV28	TRBJ1-1
CASSSGTTFNYEQYF	NA	TRBV6-1	TRBJ2-7
CASSYQSSTTNEKLSF	NA	TRBV6-5	TRBJ1-4
CASSQDTWGGVNEQYF	NA	TRBV4-3	TRBJ2-7
CASSGGPRDSAYNEQFF	NA	TRBV7-9	TRBJ2-1
CASSGQDRASYEQYF	NA	TRBV10-2	TRBJ2-7
CASSTAGTGSEKLFF	NA	TRBV5-1	TRBJ1-4
CASSLEWGRTVYNEQFF	NA	TRBV5-1	TRBJ2-1
CSSSLGHGTTNEKLFF	NA	TRBV7-9	TRBJ1-4
CASSQSRTDEAFF	once	TRBV18	TRBJ1-1
CASSLVQGSDTIYF	once	TRBV5-1	TRBJ1-3
CASGSGPGTGGETQYF	NA	TRBV12-5	TRBJ2-5
CAWSLGTDNSPLHF	NA	TRBV30	TRBJ1-6
CASSWDNNQPQHF	NA	TRBV5-1	TRBJ1-5
CASSIPDRVNEQYF	NA	TRBV19	TRBJ2-7
CASSYVRTGGNYGYTF	few	TRBV6-5	TRBJ1-2
CASRFSGADSGNTIYF	NA	TRBV27	TRBJ1-3
CASSIERQQPQHF	NA	TRBV19	TRBJ1-5
CASSYASGLSYEQYF	NA	TRBV6-5	TRBJ2-7
CASSAATGGRYEQYF	NA	TRBV9	TRBJ2-7
CASSLGTRHYEQYF	NA	TRBV11-2	TRBJ2-7
CASSGLRGGTEAFF	NA	TRBV7-9	TRBJ1-1
CATSSAWGRAKETQYF	NA	TRBV15	TRBJ2-5
CASSWDRATGELFF	NA	TRBV6-5	TRBJ2-2
CASSPGTSGLYEQYF	NA	TRBV7-8	TRBJ2-7
CASSYLPTSTDTQYF	NA	TRBV5-1	TRBJ2-3
CARGLWEPSYEQYF	NA	TRBV5-3	TRBJ2-7
CSSRGSGGVNEQFF	NA	TRBV29-1	TRBJ2-1
CASSAQGAGGPQDTQYF	NA	TRBV5-1	TRBJ2-3